These 22 T cell receptor beta chains were sequenced from one sample in a study of pediatric ulcerative colitis. During colonoscopy, one to two rectal pinch biopsies were collected. TCRdb keeps only in-frame clones here, not all; method: immunoSEQ multiplex PCR. The sample gives about 34,000 clones, roughly 70% of which show up once; approximately 9% is in the top ten. Sequenced: gut tissue. Receptors were obtained from a boy aged 5-17 years with severe ulcerative colitis.

This clone showed up just a few times. The same CDR3 is also encoded by other DNA sequences in this sample. This sequence joins TRBV7-9 and TRBJ2-1, with 9 positions matching TRBD2. Trimming cost V 1 base and J 6 bases; bases outside gene matches: 4. Germline V gene sequence: CDR1 SEHNR, CDR2 FQNEAQ (reference sequence). The CDR3 has 15 amino acids. The CDR3 spells CASSLGGGAANEQFF. In DNA, the CDR3 is TGTGCCAGCAGCTTAGGCGGGGGGGCGGCCAATGAGCAGTTCTTC.

V gene TRBV7-6 combines with J gene TRBJ1-1; D not certain. The CDR3 contains 13 residues. Deletions cut 1 base from V and 1 base from J, with 4 bases between. The V gene's germline CDR1 is SGHVS and CDR2 FNYEAQ. CDR3 DNA sequence: TGTGCCAGCAGCTTAGAGAGGAACACTGAAGCTTTCTTT. Its translation is CASSLERNTEAFF.

This clone was counted a few times. The J gene is TRBJ2-2, the V gene TRBV10-1; TRBD1 matches 8 bases. The V gene's germline CDR1 is WNHNN and CDR2 SYGVQD (reference sequence). The CDR3 runs 14 residues. J lost 4 bases, V lost 4 bases, and 2 bases had no gene match. Written as DNA, the CDR3 is TGCGCCAGCAGTGCGGGACAGGCCACCGGGGAGCTGTTTTTT. Translation gives CASSAGQATGELFF.

The chain joins TRBV27 to TRBJ2-7; no clear D. Germline V lookup: CDR1 MNHEY, CDR2 SMNVEV (reference sequence). This CDR3 comprises 13 residues. Trimming removed 2 bases at V and 4 bases at J, with 9 bases between. CDR3 loop: CASSLRQTYEQYF. As DNA, the CDR3 is TGTGCCAGCAGTTTACGCCAGACTTACGAGCAGTACTTC.

The chain combines TRBV29-1 with TRBJ2-7; D may be TRBD1 (6 bases). With 7 bases removed from V and 4 bases from J, the gap between germline ends came to 14 bases. Germline assignment: CDR1 SQVTM and CDR2 ANQGSEA. CDR3 length: 12 residues. The CDR3 loop reads CSGPGQTYEQYF. CDR3 nucleotides: TGCAGCGGTCCGGGACAAACGTACGAGCAGTACTTC.

By its share, this clone is large. The chain is built from TRBV5-6 and TRBJ1-2; possibly TRBD1 for D (6 bases). Trimming stripped 6 bases from V and 6 bases from J, with 12 bases between. There are 12 residues in the CDR3. Germline CDR1 reads SGHDT; CDR2 reads YYEEEE. As DNA, the CDR3 is TGTGCCAGCAACAAGGACAGTAATGGCTACACCTTC. This sequence encodes CASNKDSNGYTF.

V and J are TRBV28 and TRBJ1-4; D perhaps matches TRBD1 (5 bases). Trimming took 5 bases from V and 7 from J, leaving 20 bases between them. From germline, CDR1 is MDHEN and CDR2 SYDVKM. The CDR3 loop spans 16 amino acids. CDR3 bases: TGTGCCAGCAGTCAGGACAAAAACCAATGGGGTGAAAAACTGTTTTTT. Protein product: CASSQDKNQWGEKLFF.

This chain connects TRBV7-2 to TRBJ1-2, with 7 bases fitting TRBD1. Germline values: CDR1 SGHTA, CDR2 FQGNSA. V shed 7 bases and J 7 bases; nucleotides not matched to a gene: 9. This CDR3 has 13 amino acids. The CDR3 DNA follows: TGTGCCAGCAACAACGACAGGGTCCGTGGCTACACCTTC. As protein: CASNNDRVRGYTF.

The rearrangement joins TRBV6-5 to TRBJ1-1; 7 bases are a match to TRBD1. The J segment lost 6 bases and the V segment lost 7 bases, leaving 8 bases of the junction unmatched. CDR3 length equals 13 residues. Looked up from germline, CDR1 is MNHEY and CDR2 is SVGAGI. This CDR3 reads CASNKQGMAEAFF. The DNA of the CDR3 is TGTGCCAGCAATAAACAGGGGATGGCTGAAGCTTTCTTT.

This rearrangement joins TRBV11-2 to TRBJ2-7; TRBD1 aligns across 9 bases. V shed 2 bases, J shed 9 bases, and the junction held 8 bases outside the gene matches. The CDR3 contains 14 residues. Germline V gives CDR1 SGHAT, CDR2 FQNNGV. CDR3 in amino acids: CASSLSGTGLGQYF. The CDR3 DNA reads TGTGCCAGCAGCTTAAGTGGGACAGGGCTCGGGCAGTACTTC. Full variable domain (missing parts from reference TRBV11-2 and TRBJ2-7): EAGVAQSPRYKIIEKRQSVAFWCNPISGHATLYWYQQILGQGPKLLIQFQNNGVVDDSQLPKDRFSAERLKGVDSTLKIQPAKLEDSAVYLCASSLSGTGLGQYFGPGTRLTVT.

The V gene is TRBV5-1, the J gene TRBJ2-2; no reliable D call. Germline V CDR1 and CDR2: SGHRS, YFSETQ. The CDR3 extends over 17 amino acids. Deletions cut 0 bases from V and 0 bases from J, with 12 bases between. CDR3 bases: TGCGCCAGCAGCTTGGGTATTGGAGACCCGAACACCGGGGAGCTGTTTTTT. Translating it yields CASSLGIGDPNTGELFF.

The V and J genes are TRBV6-1 and TRBJ1-2, with D hard to call. CDR3 length: 13 residues. Trimming left V 1 base short and J 4 bases short, with 7 bases between. Per germline, CDR1 MNHNS and CDR2 SASEGT. The CDR3 coding sequence is TGTGCCAGCAGTGAAGGCCGGGTCTATGGCTACACCTTC. Its protein is CASSEGRVYGYTF.

The chain is built from TRBV19 and TRBJ2-3; 7 bases agree with TRBD2. With V trimmed by 4 bases and J by 5 bases, 27 bases remained unmatched. Germline CDR1 and CDR2: LNHDA and SQIVND (reference sequence). This CDR3 contains 21 residues. The CDR3 here is CASSRGRGTGLVGNRGDTQYF. The CDR3 nucleotides read TGTGCCAGTAGTAGGGGTCGGGGGACCGGACTAGTGGGGAACCGAGGAGATACGCAGTATTTT.

The chain uses TRBV5-1 and TRBJ1-1; 8 positions agree with TRBD1. Germline V gene lookup returns CDR1 SGHRS and CDR2 YFSETQ. This CDR3 has 15 residues. V gave up 6 bases and J gave up 1 base; unmatched junction bases: 8. Written as DNA, the CDR3 is TGCGCCAGCACGGACAGGGCGTCCACGAACACTGAAGCTTTCTTT. This codes for CASTDRASTNTEAFF.

The V and J genes are TRBV11-2 and TRBJ1-1; no firm D call. The V end lost 2 bases, the J end lost 2 bases, and 9 bases lay between the germline ends. Germline values: CDR1 SGHAT, CDR2 FQNNGV. This CDR3 has 14 amino acids. Written as DNA, the CDR3 is TGTGCCAGCAGCTTATTAGAACGAAACACTGAAGCTTTCTTT. Translating it yields CASSLLERNTEAFF.

V and J are TRBV6-6 and TRBJ1-5; 8 bases map to TRBD1. CDR3 size: 14 residues. The germline V gene has CDR1 MNHNY and CDR2 SVGAGI (reference sequence). V gave up 8 bases and J gave up 6 bases; unmatched junction bases: 9. The CDR3 sequence is CASWLQGGGQPQHF. The CDR3 coding sequence is TGTGCCAGCTGGTTACAGGGGGGTGGTCAGCCCCAGCATTTT.

This clone was seen more than once but under ten times. The chain links TRBV10-2 to TRBJ2-3; 10 bases fit TRBD1. J was trimmed by 2 bases and V by 6 bases; bases with no gene match: 5. Germline V gives CDR1 WSHSY, CDR2 SAAADI. The CDR3 consists of 15 residues. Here the CDR3 reads CASRTGTGDTDTQYF. In nucleotides, the CDR3 is TGCGCCAGCAGGACTGGGACAGGGGACACAGATACGCAGTATTTT.

The rearrangement uses TRBV7-3 and TRBJ1-1, with D unclear. The CDR3 contains 14 residues. V was pared by 5 bases and J by 2 bases, with 12 bases between. Germline CDR1 reads SGHTA; CDR2 reads FQGTGA. The CDR3 bases are TGTGCCAGCAGCCAAGGAGCAGCTAACACTGAAGCTTTCTTT. As protein: CASSQGAANTEAFF.

This clone has more than one count but fewer than ten. This rearrangement joins TRBV7-9 to TRBJ1-1; 7 nucleotides align to TRBD1. With V trimmed by 5 bases and J by 2 bases, 5 bases remained unmatched. Germline V gene lookup returns CDR1 SEHNR and CDR2 FQNEAQ (reference sequence). This CDR3 spans 14 amino acids. CDR3: CASSPGTANTEAFF. Here the CDR3 DNA reads TGTGCCAGCAGCCCCGGGACAGCTAACACTGAAGCTTTCTTT. Supplemented by reference TRBV7-9 and TRBJ1-1, the full variable domain reads DTGVSQNPRHKITKRGQNVTFRCDPISEHNRLYWYRQTLGQGPEFLTYFQNEAQLEKSRLLSDRFSAERPKGSFSTLEIQRTEQGDSAMYLCASSPGTANTEAFFGQGTRLTVV.

V is TRBV6-5 and J is TRBJ2-7; D is perhaps TRBD1 (6 bases). The CDR3 spans 14 residues. Looked up from germline, CDR1 is MNHEY and CDR2 is SVGAGI. Between the trimmed V and J ends, which lost 7 bases and 9 bases, there was a span of 22 bases. DNA for the CDR3: TGTGCCAGCACAAGCAGTAGTGGGGGCCTTTTGCAGTACTTC. Translating it yields CASTSSSGGLLQYF.

This clone occurred a few times. The chain couples TRBV12-5 to TRBJ1-1, with D uncertain. With 3 bases removed from V and 6 bases from J, the gap between germline ends came to 8 bases. The CDR3 consists of 12 residues. CDR1 is LGHNT and CDR2 is FRNRAP in the germline V gene. The CDR3: CASGFSGSEAFF. The CDR3 bases are TGTGCTAGTGGTTTCTCGGGGTCTGAAGCTTTCTTT.

The chain links TRBV6-5 to TRBJ2-1; 9 bases line up with TRBD2. The CDR3 has 16 residues. Germline V gives CDR1 MNHEY, CDR2 SVGAGI. V shed 2 bases and J 1 base; nucleotides not matched to a gene: 3. In nucleotides, the CDR3 is TGTGCCAGCAGTTACGCGGGGGGGGAGTCCTACAATGAGCAGTTCTTC. It codes for CASSYAGGESYNEQFF.